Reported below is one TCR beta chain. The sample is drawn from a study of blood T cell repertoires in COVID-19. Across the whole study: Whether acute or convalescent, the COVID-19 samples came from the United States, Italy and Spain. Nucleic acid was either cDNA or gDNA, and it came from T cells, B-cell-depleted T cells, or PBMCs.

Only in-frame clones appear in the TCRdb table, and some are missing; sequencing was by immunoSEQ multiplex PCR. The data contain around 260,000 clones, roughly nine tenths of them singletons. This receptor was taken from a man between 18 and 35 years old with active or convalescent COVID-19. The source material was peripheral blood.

CDR3 DNA: TGTGCCAGCAGCCGCCTACCGGGGACTGAAGCTTTCTTT. Encoded protein: CASSRLPGTEAFF. The rearrangement joins TRBV7-2 to TRBJ1-1, with no clear D. This CDR3 is 13 amino acids long. With 5 bases removed from V and 5 bases from J, the gap between germline ends came to 12 bases. From germline, CDR1 is SGHTA and CDR2 FQGNSA.